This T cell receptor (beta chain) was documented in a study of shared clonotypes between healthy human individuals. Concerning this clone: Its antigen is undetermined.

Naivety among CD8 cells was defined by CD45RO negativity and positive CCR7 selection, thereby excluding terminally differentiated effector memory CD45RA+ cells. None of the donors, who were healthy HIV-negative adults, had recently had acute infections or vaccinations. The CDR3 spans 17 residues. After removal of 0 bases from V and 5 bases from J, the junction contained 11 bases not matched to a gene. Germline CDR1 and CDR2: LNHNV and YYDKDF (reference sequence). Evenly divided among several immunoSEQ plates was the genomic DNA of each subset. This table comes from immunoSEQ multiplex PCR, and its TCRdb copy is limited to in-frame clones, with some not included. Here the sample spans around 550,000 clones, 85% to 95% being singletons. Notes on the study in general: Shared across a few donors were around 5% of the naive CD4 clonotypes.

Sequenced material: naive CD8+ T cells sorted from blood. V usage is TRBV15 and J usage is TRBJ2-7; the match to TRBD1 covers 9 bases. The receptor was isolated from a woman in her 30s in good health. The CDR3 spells CATSRDLGTGFFDEQYF. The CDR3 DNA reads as TGTGCCACCAGCAGAGATCTAGGGACAGGGTTTTTCGACGAGCAGTACTTC.